This entry lists 10 T cell receptor beta chains sequenced from one sample in a study of T cell repertoires in aging, cancer and after chemotherapy. TRB rearrangements spanning V, D and J were amplified using mixed TRB-A/B primers. A single record per CDR3 protein comes from TCRdb applying MiXCR to the multiplex PCR reads. The sample records under 7,500 distinct CDR3 sequences, 35% to 50% being singletons. TCR beta rearrangements were amplified from peripheral blood genomic DNA. The material sequenced was blood. Receptors were obtained from a human donor in good health.

The chain has TRBV6-5 and TRBJ2-7, with 11 bases aligning to TRBD2. V lost 7 bases and J lost 1; bases outside the gene matches: 6. This CDR3 contains 15 residues. CDR1 and CDR2 from the germline V gene are MNHEY and SVGAGI. CDR3 region: CASTDSSGGSYEQYF. The CDR3 DNA reads TGTGCCAGCACCGACTCTAGCGGGGGGTCCTACGAGCAGTACTTC.

V gene TRBV12-3 or TRBV12-4 combines with J gene TRBJ1-2; D remains ambiguous. This CDR3 is built from 10 residues. The V end was cut by 6 bases, the J end by 9 bases, with 8 bases between. As DNA, the CDR3 is TGTGCCAGCAGCCTGAATAGCTACACCTTC. Translation: CASSLNSYTF.

The count of this clonotype is one. In nucleotides, the CDR3 is TGTGCCAGCAGCTTAGGGCCCCAAGAGACCCAGTACTTC. Translated: CASSLGPQETQYF. The chain carries TRBV11-2 and TRBJ2-5; D is uncertain. Trimming removed 1 base at V and 1 base at J, with 4 bases between. There are 13 residues in the CDR3. Germline V lookup: CDR1 SGHAT, CDR2 FQNNGV.

The table lists this clonotype with a few counts. This rearrangement joins TRBV30 to TRBJ2-2; D is undetermined. V was shortened by 5 bases and J by 7 bases, with 8 bases between the two germline ends. CDR1 is GTSNPN and CDR2 is SVGIG in the germline V gene (reference sequence). This CDR3 spans 11 amino acids. In DNA form, the CDR3 reads TGTGCCTGGGGGTTGGGCGGGGAGCTGTTTTTT. Translated: CAWGLGGELFF.

This chain joins TRBV6-5 and TRBJ2-2; tentatively, D is TRBD1 or TRBD2 (5 bases each). The CDR3 has 14 residues. V was clipped by 4 bases and J by 3 bases, with 9 bases between them. The germline gives CDR1 MNHEY, CDR2 SVGAGI. The CDR3: CASSSQGDTGELFF. The CDR3, as DNA: TGTGCCAGCAGTTCTCAGGGAGACACCGGGGAGCTGTTTTTT.

The chain is built from TRBV12-3 or TRBV12-4 and TRBJ1-5; 11 bases match TRBD1. The CDR3 is 13 amino acids. V was pared by 8 bases and J by 11 bases, with 8 bases of the junction left unmatched. CDR3 sequence: CASGGTGGRTQHF. The CDR3 DNA reads TGTGCCAGCGGGGGGACAGGGGGAAGGACCCAGCATTTT.

The J gene is TRBJ2-3, the V gene TRBV7-6; D unresolved. In germline, CDR1 is SGHVS, CDR2 FNYEAQ. This CDR3 spans 15 amino acids. Trimming shortened V by 5 bases and J by 0 bases, and 12 bases separated the two germline ends. Here the CDR3 reads CASSILTTSTDTQYF. The CDR3 bases are TGTGCCAGCAGCATCCTCACTACTAGCACAGATACGCAGTATTTT.

This rearrangement joins TRBV12-3 or TRBV12-4 to TRBJ2-3; 8 nucleotides agree with TRBD1. V shed 5 bases, J shed 3 bases, and the junction held 1 base outside the gene matches. The CDR3 totals 13 residues. The CDR3 bases are TGTGCCAGCAGTCGACAGGGGACAGATACGCAGTATTTT. Protein sequence: CASSRQGTDTQYF.

On this clonotype itself: Germline and junction disagree at one end, which may indicate a read error. The J gene is TRBJ1-4, the V gene TRBV20-1; D may be TRBD1 (6 bases). This CDR3 contains 15 residues. Germline loops: CDR1 DFQATT, CDR2 SNEGSKA (reference sequence). The CDR3 loop reads CSARGGGLRHEKLFF. The DNA for the CDR3 is TGCAGTGCAAGAGGGGGGGGACTGCGCCATGAAAAACTGTTTTTT.

V is TRBV12-3 or TRBV12-4 and J is TRBJ2-3, with no clear D. The CDR3 has 11 amino acids. The V and J ends lost 3 bases and 5 bases respectively, with 3 bases between them. This CDR3 is CASSFGDTQYF. The CDR3 DNA reads TGTGCCAGCAGTTTCGGAGATACGCAGTATTTT.